Below are 13 T cell receptor beta chains sequenced from a single sample in a study of T cells in Graves' hyperthyroidism and ophthalmopathy. Amplification yielded TCR beta CDR3 regions, with RNA transcripts as the source. HTBI primers drove first-round RT-PCR of the TCR CDR3. TCRdb reprocessed the multiplex PCR reads with MiXCR, giving one entry per CDR3 protein. Among approximately 430,000 distinct CDR3 sequences listed, roughly 14% were seen once. The specimen sequenced was blood. These receptors were taken from a man between 18 and 35 years old with Graves' ophthalmopathy.

Many counts were recorded for this clonotype. This rearrangement joins TRBV6-1 to TRBJ2-7, with 7 bases matching TRBD2. This CDR3 is 14 amino acids long. V was pared by 8 bases and J by 6 bases, with 13 bases of the junction left unmatched. Germline loops: CDR1 MNHNS, CDR2 SASEGT. The CDR3, as DNA: TGTGCCAGCGGAAGGAGTAGGGACTATAGCGAGCAGTACTTC. Its translation: CASGRSRDYSEQYF.

This clonotype appeared many times. The chain joins TRBV3-1 to TRBJ1-6; D not resolved. The germline CDR1 and CDR2 sequences are LGHDT and YNNKEL (reference sequence). V dropped 5 bases and J dropped 0 bases, with 5 bases sitting between them. This CDR3 spans 14 amino acids. CDR3 coding DNA: TGTGCCAGCAGCTCTAGCTCCTATAATTCACCCCTCCACTTT. It translates to CASSSSSYNSPLHF.

V is TRBV6-1 and J is TRBJ1-2; D uncertain. The CDR3 contains 12 residues. CDR1 and CDR2 (germline): MNHNS, SASEGT. V dropped 5 bases and J dropped 1 base, with 5 bases sitting between them. The CDR3, as DNA: TGTGCCAGCAGTTCCCTTAACTATGGCTACACCTTC. Encoded protein: CASSSLNYGYTF.

This clonotype has a count of ten or more. This rearrangement joins TRBV7-9 to TRBJ2-5, with TRBD1 identical over 9 bases. The CDR3 contains 16 residues. J lost 2 bases, V lost 4 bases, and 8 bases had no gene match. Germline CDR1 SEHNR, CDR2 FQNEAQ (reference sequence). The CDR3 here is CASSYSSQGAQETQYF. CDR3 nucleotide sequence: TGTGCCAGCAGCTACTCCTCACAGGGGGCACAAGAGACCCAGTACTTC.

At least ten counts were recorded for this clonotype. DNA of the CDR3: TGTGCCAGCAGCCCACGGACAGGATCAGGCTATGGCTACACCTTC. The encoded protein is CASSPRTGSGYGYTF. The J gene is TRBJ1-2, the V gene TRBV11-2; 7 bases are shared with TRBD1. V dropped 5 bases and J dropped 4; count of bases not matched to a gene: 10. This CDR3 region has 15 residues. The V gene's germline CDR1 is SGHAT and CDR2 FQNNGV.

Points on this clonotype: A much larger clone lies one base from this, so it may be a read error. Because it lacks the conserved phenylalanine or tryptophan at the end, this CDR3 is likely a read error. The chain employs TRBV2 and TRBJ1-2; possibly TRBD1 for D (5 bases). Deletions cut 8 bases from V and 5 bases from J, with 12 bases between. CDR1 is SNHLY and CDR2 is FYNNEI in the germline V gene. CDR3 length equals 12 residues. The CDR3 DNA follows: TGTGCCAGCCTCGGGGGGGGGTATGGCTACACCCTC. Its translation: CASLGGGYGYTL.

The chain employs TRBV30 and TRBJ1-3; TRBD1 is a possible D gene (5 bases). The CDR3 contains 14 residues. Germline CDR1 is GTSNPN and CDR2 is SVGIG (reference sequence). Trimming took off 4 bases at V and 2 bases at J, with 12 bases between the two ends. CDR3 sequence: CAWTQKGTGNTIYF. The DNA of the CDR3 is TGTGCCTGGACCCAAAAGGGGACTGGAAACACCATATATTTT.

This clonotype was seen ten or more times. The chain recombines TRBV2 with TRBJ1-1; TRBD1 matches 8 bases. J was trimmed by 1 base and V by 5 bases; bases with no gene match: 6. The CDR3 has 15 residues. From germline, CDR1 is SNHLY and CDR2 FYNNEI. The CDR3 protein is CASSPTGGANTEAFF. CDR3 nucleotide sequence: TGTGCCAGCAGTCCTACAGGGGGAGCGAACACTGAAGCTTTCTTT.

This clonotype was counted ten times or more. The J gene is TRBJ2-7, the V gene TRBV29-1; TRBD1 aligns across 9 bases. Germline V gene lookup returns CDR1 SQVTM and CDR2 ANQGSEA. This CDR3 has 14 amino acids. V lost 6 bases, J lost 3 bases, and 9 bases stayed unmatched. The DNA of the CDR3 is TGCAGCGTCCGCAGCCGGGACAGGGTCTACGAGCAGTACTTC. It encodes CSVRSRDRVYEQYF.

This clonotype was detected only a few times. The rearrangement links TRBV30 to TRBJ1-5, with D maybe TRBD1 (5 bases). The germline CDR1 and CDR2 sequences are GTSNPN and SVGIG (reference sequence). CDR3 length: 17 amino acids. V lost 2 bases to trimming and J lost 4 bases, with 21 bases between them. The chain's CDR3 is CAWSNGGATAINQPQHF. The DNA of the CDR3 is TGTGCCTGGAGTAATGGTGGGGCGACGGCAATAAATCAGCCCCAGCATTTT.

This clonotype was observed at least ten times. V and J are TRBV20-1 and TRBJ1-4; D gene ambiguous. Germline CDR1 DFQATT, CDR2 SNEGSKA (reference sequence). The CDR3 has 14 residues. V lost 0 bases and J lost 0, with 5 bases in between. This chain's CDR3 is CSARDRPTNEKLFF. The CDR3 region has the DNA TGCAGTGCTAGAGACAGGCCAACTAATGAAAAACTGTTTTTT.

In its sample, this clonotype was seen many times. The chain uses TRBV11-2 and TRBJ1-1; perhaps TRBD1 as D (5 bases). Trimming took 3 bases from V and 7 from J, leaving 18 bases between them. The CDR3 is 15 amino acids. Looked up from germline, CDR1 is SGHAT and CDR2 is FQNNGV. The CDR3: CASSLDTGAPIEAFF. The DNA of the CDR3 is TGTGCCAGCAGCTTGGATACAGGAGCACCCATTGAAGCTTTCTTT.

The chain combines TRBV28 with TRBJ1-2; D is undetermined. The CDR3 is made up of 16 amino acids. Trimming removed 4 bases at V and 6 bases at J, with 21 bases between. CDR1 and CDR2 from the germline V gene are MDHEN and SYDVKM. The CDR3 coding sequence is TGTGCCAGCAGTTCCCCCGGTCCGGGCACCACCAATGGCTACACCTTC. Translating it yields CASSSPGPGTTNGYTF.